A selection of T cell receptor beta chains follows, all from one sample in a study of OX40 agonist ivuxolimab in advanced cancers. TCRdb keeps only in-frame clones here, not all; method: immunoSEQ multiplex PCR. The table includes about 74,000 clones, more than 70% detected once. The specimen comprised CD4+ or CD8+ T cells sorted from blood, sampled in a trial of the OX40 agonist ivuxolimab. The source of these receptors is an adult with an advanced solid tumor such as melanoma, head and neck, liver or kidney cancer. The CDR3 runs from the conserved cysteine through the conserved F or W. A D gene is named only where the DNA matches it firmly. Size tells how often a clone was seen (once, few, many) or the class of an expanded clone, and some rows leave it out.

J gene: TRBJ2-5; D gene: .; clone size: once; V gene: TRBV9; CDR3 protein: CASSIGQSQETQYF; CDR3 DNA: TGTGCCAGCAGCATAGGACAGTCCCAAGAGACCCAGTACTTC
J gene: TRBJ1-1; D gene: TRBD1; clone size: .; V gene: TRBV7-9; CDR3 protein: CASSSGQGALTEAFF; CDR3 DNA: TGTGCCAGCAGCTCAGGACAGGGGGCGTTAACTGAAGCTTTCTTT
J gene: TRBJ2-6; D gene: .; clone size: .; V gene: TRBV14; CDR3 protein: CASSSSSGANVLTF; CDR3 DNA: TGTGCCAGCAGCAGTAGCTCTGGGGCCAACGTCCTGACTTTC
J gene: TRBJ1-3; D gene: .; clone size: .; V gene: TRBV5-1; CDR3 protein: CASRTGNTIYF; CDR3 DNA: TGCGCCAGCAGGACTGGAAACACCATATATTTT
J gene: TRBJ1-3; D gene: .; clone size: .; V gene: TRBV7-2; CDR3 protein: CASSVAGGRGNTIYF; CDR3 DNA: TGTGCCAGCAGCGTAGCGGGGGGGCGTGGAAACACCATATATTTT
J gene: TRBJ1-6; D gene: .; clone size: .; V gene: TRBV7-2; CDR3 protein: CASSLEGAIPNSPLHF; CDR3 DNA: TGTGCCAGCAGCTTAGAGGGAGCGATCCCCAATTCACCCCTCCACTTT
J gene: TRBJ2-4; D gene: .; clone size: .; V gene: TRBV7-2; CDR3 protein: CASSSLVLAKNIQYF; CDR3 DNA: TGTGCCAGCAGTTCGCTGGTCCTAGCCAAAAACATTCAGTACTTC
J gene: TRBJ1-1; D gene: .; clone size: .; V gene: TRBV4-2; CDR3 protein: CASSQSAAGMNTEAFF; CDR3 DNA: TGTGCCAGCAGCCAAAGCGCGGCGGGTATGAACACTGAAGCTTTCTTT
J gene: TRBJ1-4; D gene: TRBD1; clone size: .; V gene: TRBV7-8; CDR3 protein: CASSLANRGLNEKLFF; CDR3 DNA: TGTGCCAGCAGCTTAGCGAACAGGGGCCTGAATGAAAAACTGTTTTTT
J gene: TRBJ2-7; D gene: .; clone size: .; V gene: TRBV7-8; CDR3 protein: CASSTSSVTYEQYF; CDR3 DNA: TGTGCCAGCAGCACCTCCTCCGTAACATACGAGCAGTACTTC
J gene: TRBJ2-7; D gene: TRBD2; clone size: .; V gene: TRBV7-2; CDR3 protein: CASSSAGLAGGFF; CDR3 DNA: TGTGCCAGCAGCTCCGCTGGACTAGCGGGAGGGTTCTTC
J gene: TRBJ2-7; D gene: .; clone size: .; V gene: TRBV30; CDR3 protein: CAWSPHLFREQYF; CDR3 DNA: TGTGCCTGGAGTCCCCACTTGTTCCGCGAGCAGTACTTC
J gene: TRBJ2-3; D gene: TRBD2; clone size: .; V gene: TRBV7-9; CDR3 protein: CASSPGTSGGPLGDTQYF; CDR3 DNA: TGTGCCAGCAGCCCCGGGACTAGCGGGGGGCCATTAGGAGATACGCAGTATTTT
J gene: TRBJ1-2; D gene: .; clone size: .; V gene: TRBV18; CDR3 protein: CASSPSDSPGGYTF; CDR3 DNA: TGTGCCAGCTCACCGAGCGACAGTCCGGGTGGCTACACCTTC
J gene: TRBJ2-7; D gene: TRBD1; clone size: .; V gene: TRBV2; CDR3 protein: CASSLGRTGAPQQYF; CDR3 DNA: TGTGCCAGCAGCCTAGGGCGGACAGGGGCCCCCCAGCAGTACTTC
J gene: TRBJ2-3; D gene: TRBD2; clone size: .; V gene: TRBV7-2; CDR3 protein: CASSLGLAGGPVPYF; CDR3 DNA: TGTGCCAGCAGCTTAGGACTAGCGGGGGGGCCTGTTCCGTATTTT
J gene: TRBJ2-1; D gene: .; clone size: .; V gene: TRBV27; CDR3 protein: CASSLDGGISVNEQFF; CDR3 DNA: TGTGCCAGCAGTCTGGATGGAGGGATCAGTGTCAATGAGCAGTTCTTC